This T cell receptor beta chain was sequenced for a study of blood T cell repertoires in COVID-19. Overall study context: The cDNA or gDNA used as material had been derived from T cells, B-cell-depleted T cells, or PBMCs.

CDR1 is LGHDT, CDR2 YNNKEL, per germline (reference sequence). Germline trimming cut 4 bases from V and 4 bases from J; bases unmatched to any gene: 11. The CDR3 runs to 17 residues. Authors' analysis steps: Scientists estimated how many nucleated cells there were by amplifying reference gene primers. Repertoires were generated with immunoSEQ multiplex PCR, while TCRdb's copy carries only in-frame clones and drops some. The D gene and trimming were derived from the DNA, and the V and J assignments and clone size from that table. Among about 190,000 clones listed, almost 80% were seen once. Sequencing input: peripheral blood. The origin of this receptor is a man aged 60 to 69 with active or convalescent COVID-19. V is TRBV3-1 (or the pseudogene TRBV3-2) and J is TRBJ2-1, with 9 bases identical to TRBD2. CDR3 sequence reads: CASSRPKGLAFYNEQFF. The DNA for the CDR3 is TGTGCCAGCAGCCGTCCCAAGGGACTAGCTTTTTACAATGAGCAGTTCTTC.